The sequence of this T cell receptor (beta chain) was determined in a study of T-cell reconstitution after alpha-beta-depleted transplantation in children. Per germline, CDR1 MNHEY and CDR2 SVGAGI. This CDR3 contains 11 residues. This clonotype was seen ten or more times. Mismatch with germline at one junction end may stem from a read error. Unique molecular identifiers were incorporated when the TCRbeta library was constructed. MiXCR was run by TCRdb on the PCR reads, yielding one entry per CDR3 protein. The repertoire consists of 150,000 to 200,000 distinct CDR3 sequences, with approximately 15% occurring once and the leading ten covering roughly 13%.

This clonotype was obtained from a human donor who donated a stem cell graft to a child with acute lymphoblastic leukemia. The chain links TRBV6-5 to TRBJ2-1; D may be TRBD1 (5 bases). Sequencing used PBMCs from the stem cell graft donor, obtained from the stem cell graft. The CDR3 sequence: CASSYGAKLNF. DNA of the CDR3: TGTGCCAGCAGTTACGGGGCCAAACTGAACTTC.